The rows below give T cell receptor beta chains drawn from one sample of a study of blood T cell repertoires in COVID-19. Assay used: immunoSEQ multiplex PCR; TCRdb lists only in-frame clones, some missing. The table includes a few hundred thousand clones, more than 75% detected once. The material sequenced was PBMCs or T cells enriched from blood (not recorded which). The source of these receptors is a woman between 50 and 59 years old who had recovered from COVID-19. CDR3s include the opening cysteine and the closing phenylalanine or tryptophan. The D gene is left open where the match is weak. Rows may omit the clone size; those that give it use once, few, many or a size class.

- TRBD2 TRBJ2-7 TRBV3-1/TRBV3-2 TGTGCCAGCAGCCAAGAACCTAGCGGGAACTACGAGCAGTACTTC CASSQEPSGNYEQYF
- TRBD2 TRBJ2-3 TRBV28 TGTGCCAGCAGTCCGTGGACTAGCGGGCCGAGCACAGATACGCAGTATTTT CASSPWTSGPSTDTQYF
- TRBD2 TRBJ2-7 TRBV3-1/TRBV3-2 TGTGCCAGCAGCCAAGAGGGAGGGAGGGCCTCCGAGCAGTACTTC CASSQEGGRASEQYF
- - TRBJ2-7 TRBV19 TGTGCCAGTAGTATTTCATGGGTTCAGGGTAACGAGCAGTACTTC CASSISWVQGNEQYF
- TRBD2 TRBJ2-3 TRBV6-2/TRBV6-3 TGTGCCAGCAGTTACGGCGGGAGAACAGATACGCAGTATTTT CASSYGGRTDTQYF
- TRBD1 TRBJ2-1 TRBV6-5 TGTGCCAGCCATAGGTCCACAGGGGACTACAATGAGCAGTTCTTC CASHRSTGDYNEQFF
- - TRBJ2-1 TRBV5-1 TGCGCCAGCAGCTTGGGAGGGGGTCCCTACAATGAGCAGTTCTTC CASSLGGGPYNEQFF
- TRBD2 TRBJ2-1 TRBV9 TGTGCCAGCAGCTTCCTGTTAGCGGGAGGCGAGCAGTTCTTC CASSFLLAGGEQFF
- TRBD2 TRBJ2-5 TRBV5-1 TGCGCCAGCAGCCCGGGACTAGCGGGAGGAATGAGGCAAGAGACCCAGTACTTC CASSPGLAGGMRQETQYF
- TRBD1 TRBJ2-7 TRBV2 TGTGCCAGCAGTGAAGACGGGACAGGCTACGAGCAGTACTTC CASSEDGTGYEQYF
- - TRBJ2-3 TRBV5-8 TGTGCCAGCAGCTTGCGGGGGACAGATACGCAGTATTTT CASSLRGTDTQYF
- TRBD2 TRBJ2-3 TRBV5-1 TGCGCCAGCAGCTTGGCCCCTAGCGGGAGTGGCACAGATACGCAGTATTTT CASSLAPSGSGTDTQYF
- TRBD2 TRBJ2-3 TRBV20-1 TGCAGTGCTAGTACTAGCGGGAGAGCTGAGGATACGCAGTATTTT CSASTSGRAEDTQYF
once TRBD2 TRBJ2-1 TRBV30 TGTGCCTGGAGTGAATTTCTAGCGGTGAGGTACAATGAGCAGTTCTTC CAWSEFLAVRYNEQFF
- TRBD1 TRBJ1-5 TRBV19 TGTGCCAGTAGTATCCAGGGCAGGGGGAATCAGCCCCAGCATTTT CASSIQGRGNQPQHF
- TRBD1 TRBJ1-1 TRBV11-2 TGTGCCAGCAACACGTTCAGGGGGCAGAACACTGAAGCTTTCTTT CASNTFRGQNTEAFF
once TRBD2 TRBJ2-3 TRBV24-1 TGTGCCACCAGACTAACTAGCGGCACAGATACGCAGTATTTT CATRLTSGTDTQYF
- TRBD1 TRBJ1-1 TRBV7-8 TGTGCCAGCAGCTTAGCCGAAGGGGGCCGTTTGAGGGCTTTCTTT CASSLAEGGRLRAFF
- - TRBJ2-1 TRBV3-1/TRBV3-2 TGTGCCAGCAGCCAAGGTAGTGGACTGACGGGTTACAATGAGCAGTTCTTC CASSQGSGLTGYNEQFF
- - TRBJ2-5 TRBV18 TGTGCCAGCTCACCAGGACGGGAGCAAGAGACCCAGTACTTC CASSPGREQETQYF
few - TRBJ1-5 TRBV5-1 TGCGCCAGCAGCTTTCCAAAAATAACAGGGTATAGCAATCAGCCCCAGCATTTT CASSFPKITGYSNQPQHF
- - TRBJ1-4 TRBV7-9 TGTGCCAGCAGCTCAATGGCAGGGGTAACTAATGAAAAACTGTTTTTT CASSSMAGVTNEKLFF
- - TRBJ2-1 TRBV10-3 TGTGCTACCCAGGACAGAACCAATGAGCAGTTCTTC CATQDRTNEQFF
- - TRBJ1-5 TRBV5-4 TGTGCCAGCAGCTTTATGAACAGGCCTAGCAATCAGCCCCAGCATTTT CASSFMNRPSNQPQHF
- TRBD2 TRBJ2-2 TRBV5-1 TGCGCCAGCAGCTTGCCGGGACTAGCTGCCGGGGAGCTGTTTTTT CASSLPGLAAGELFF
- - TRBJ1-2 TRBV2 TGTGCCAGCAGTCCGCAGACAGGCGGGTATGGCTACACCTTC CASSPQTGGYGYTF
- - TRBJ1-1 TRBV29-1 TGCAGCGTTGAGGGGAACACACTCCAGGGGATGAACACTGAAGCTTTCTTT CSVEGNTLQGMNTEAFF
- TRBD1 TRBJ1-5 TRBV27 TGTGCCAGCAGTTGGAAGGGACAGGGGGCTCAGCCCCAGCATTTT CASSWKGQGAQPQHF
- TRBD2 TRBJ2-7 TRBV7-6 TGTGCCAGCAGCATACGGGGGGGGAGCTCCTACGAGCAGTACTTC CASSIRGGSSYEQYF
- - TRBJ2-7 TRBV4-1 TGCGCCAGCAGCCAAGAGATAAGAGGGTACGAGCAGTACTTC CASSQEIRGYEQYF
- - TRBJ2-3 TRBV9 TGTGCCAGCAGCGTCGGAGATACGCAGTATTTT CASSVGDTQYF
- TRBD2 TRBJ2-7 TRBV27 TGTGCCAGCAGTCCCCCGGGGGGGAGAGGGTACGAGCAGTACTTC CASSPPGGRGYEQYF
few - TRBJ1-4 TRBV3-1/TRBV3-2 TGTGCCAGCAGCCATCCTGGACCGCGGGGGGGTGAAAAACTGTTTTTT CASSHPGPRGGEKLFF
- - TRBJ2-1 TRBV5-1 TGCGCCAGCAGCTCCGGCGGACTATACAATGAGCAGTTCTTC CASSSGGLYNEQFF
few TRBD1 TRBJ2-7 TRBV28 TGTGCCAGTCGGTCCGGGACAGGGGTGGTCGAGCAGTACTTC CASRSGTGVVEQYF
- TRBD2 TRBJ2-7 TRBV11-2 TGTGCCAGCAGCTTCTTAGCGGGAGGGCCTGAACTCGAGCAGTACTTC CASSFLAGGPELEQYF
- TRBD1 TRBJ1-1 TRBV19 TGTGCCAGTAGTATCCAACGGACAGGGTACGTTGTGAGCACTGAAGCTTTCTTT CASSIQRTGYVVSTEAFF
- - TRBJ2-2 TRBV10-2 TGCGCCACCCAAACGGGAGTTAGCACCGGGGAGCTGTTTTTT CATQTGVSTGELFF
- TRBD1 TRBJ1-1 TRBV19 TGTGCCAGTATCCGGACAGGGGGATTCAACACTGAAGCTTTCTTT CASIRTGGFNTEAFF
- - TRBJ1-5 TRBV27 TGTGCCAGCAGTTACAGGGTTAACCAGCCCCAGCATTTT CASSYRVNQPQHF
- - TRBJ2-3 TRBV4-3 TGCGCCAGCAGCCGGTCCACACGGGGGGCGACAGGAGCCACAGATACGCAGTATTTT CASSRSTRGATGATDTQYF
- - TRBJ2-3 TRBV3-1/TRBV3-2 TGTGCCAGCAGCCAAGTATCGGGCACAGATACGCAGTATTTT CASSQVSGTDTQYF
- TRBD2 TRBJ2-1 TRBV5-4 TGTGCCAGCAGCCTGAGGACTAGCGGGAGGTACAATGAGCAGTTCTTC CASSLRTSGRYNEQFF
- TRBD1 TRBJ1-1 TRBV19 TGTGCCAGCACCACCCGGCGGACAGGGAACAACACTGAAGCTTTCTTT CASTTRRTGNNTEAFF
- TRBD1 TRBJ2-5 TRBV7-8 TGTGCCAGCAGCCCCCAGACAGGGCTGAGTGAAGAGACCCAGTACTTC CASSPQTGLSEETQYF